This T cell receptor (beta chain) was captured by sequencing in a study of blood T cells in healthy people across ages. Overall study results and limits: Comparison with aged donors showed that long-lived donors had more naive CD4+ cells and higher diversity. Measured against age, TCR beta diversity per million T cells decreased in a roughly linear manner. Naive T cell percentage and TCR beta diversity correlated strongly.

Turning to this clonotype: Its antigen is not identified.

Through a sample-barcoded 5' primer and a J-beta primer mix, a second PCR was run for roughly 6 to 12 cycles. There were at least 2.5 million CDR3-containing paired-end reads obtained from each sample. TCRdb reanalysed the 5' RACE reads using MiXCR and keeps one entry per CDR3 protein. The sample consists of 650,000 to 900,000 distinct CDR3 sequences, approximately 65% of them appearing once. The CDR3 covers 12 residues. V gave up 7 bases and J gave up 8 bases; unmatched junction bases: 7. Looked up from germline, CDR1 is DFQATT and CDR2 is SNEGSKA (reference sequence). The J gene is TRBJ2-3, the V gene TRBV20-1, with 9 bases identical to TRBD1. The sequencing sample was made of blood. This clonotype originated in a man aged 25 to 40 in good health. The CDR3 nucleotides are TGCAGTGAACAGGGGGCGCAGAGTACGCAGTATTTT. It is translated as CSEQGAQSTQYF.